This T cell receptor beta chain was sequenced for a study of CD8 T cell repertoires and HIV-1 epitope variants. The CDR3 consists of 14 residues. V lost 6 bases, J lost 2 bases, and 13 bases lay in between. CDR1 is MDHEN and CDR2 is SYDVKM in the germline V gene. Using immunoSEQ multiplex PCR, the repertoire was profiled, and TCRdb retains in-frame clones only, with some absent. The table includes 5,900 or so clones, around 62% detected once. In the case of this clone: Its antigen remains unidentified.

What was sequenced was cultured CD8+ T cells derived from PBMCs. The origin of this receptor is a male donor with HIV. The chain has TRBV28 and TRBJ2-5, with D possibly TRBD1 on 6 matching bases. The chain's CDR3 is CASSPGQLQETQYF. CDR3 nucleotides: TGTGCCAGCAGCCCAGGACAGCTTCAAGAGACCCAGTACTTC.